Shown below are 17 T cell receptor beta chains from a single sample sequenced in a study of blood T cell repertoires in COVID-19. Clones were read by immunoSEQ multiplex PCR, and TCRdb kept only the in-frame ones, dropping some. This table has over 50,000 clones, roughly 86% appearing once. Specimen: peripheral blood. The source of these receptors is a man aged 60-69 years with acute or convalescent COVID-19.

The V call is TRBV5-6, the J call TRBJ1-5; D possibly corresponds to TRBD1 (5 bases). Trimming cost V 1 base and J 2 bases, with 10 bases left between them. The CDR3 totals 15 residues. Germline CDR1 reads SGHDT; CDR2 reads YYEEEE. The CDR3 reads CASSLYRIGNQPQHF. The CDR3 nucleotides read TGTGCCAGCAGCTTGTACAGGATCGGCAATCAGCCCCAGCATTTT.

This chain joins TRBV5-1 and TRBJ1-4; no clear D. The ends were cut back, 4 bases at V and 3 bases at J, with 10 bases in the middle. This CDR3 region has 14 residues. Germline-derived CDR1 and CDR2 are SGHRS and YFSETQ. The CDR3 reads CASSPGSANEKLFF. The CDR3 DNA follows: TGCGCCAGCAGCCCCGGGTCGGCTAATGAAAAACTGTTTTTT.

V and J are TRBV10-3 and TRBJ1-5; 9 bases are a match to TRBD1. CDR3 length equals 14 residues. The ends lost 5 bases at V and 6 bases at J; junction bases unmatched: 5. CDR1 and CDR2 from the germline V gene are ENHRY and SYGVKD. The CDR3 nucleotides read TGTGCCATCAGTACCCGGGACAGGGTTCAGCCCCAGCATTTT. Its protein product is CAISTRDRVQPQHF.

The V gene is TRBV14, the J gene TRBJ1-5; D gene uncertain. The length of the CDR3 is 13 residues. Trimming pared 2 bases from V and 4 bases from J, leaving 6 bases between. The germline gives CDR1 SGHDN, CDR2 FVKESK. CDR3 coding DNA: TGTGCCAGCAGCCAATCGGGGAATCAGCCCCAGCATTTT. It yields the protein CASSQSGNQPQHF.

The chain links TRBV19 to TRBJ2-3, with D perhaps matching TRBD2 (5 bases). CDR3 length: 14 amino acids. Trimming took off 2 bases at V and 3 bases at J, with 9 bases between the two ends. CDR1 LNHDA and CDR2 SQIVND come from the germline V gene (reference sequence). The CDR3 region is CASSITGRTDTQYF. CDR3 nucleotides: TGTGCCAGTAGTATAACGGGGAGAACAGATACGCAGTATTTT.

V is TRBV18 and J is TRBJ1-4; 10 bases match TRBD1. Trimming cost V 3 bases and J 7 bases; bases outside gene matches: 8. The CDR3 sequence is 16 residues long. Germline V lookup: CDR1 KGHSH, CDR2 LQKENI. In DNA form, the CDR3 reads TGTGCCAGCTCACCCAATCCGGGACAGGGGATTGAAAAACTGTTTTTT. This encodes CASSPNPGQGIEKLFF.

This clone was observed a single time. This sequence joins TRBV27 and TRBJ2-3; the D is unclear. Per the germline V gene, CDR1 is MNHEY and CDR2 is SMNVEV (reference sequence). The V gene lost 3 bases and the J gene lost 0 bases, with 13 bases spanning the gap. This CDR3 comprises 16 residues. The CDR3 here is CASSFGTAPSTDTQYF. The CDR3 DNA follows: TGTGCCAGCAGTTTTGGTACAGCCCCTAGCACAGATACGCAGTATTTT.

The genes are TRBV5-4 and TRBJ2-1, with 7 bases that match TRBD2. In germline, CDR1 is SGHNT, CDR2 YYREEE (reference sequence). This CDR3 is 15 amino acids long. Germline trimming cut 10 bases from V and 0 bases from J; bases unmatched to any gene: 10. In DNA, the CDR3 is TGTGCCTCCTTCCGGCGGGGGAGCTCCTACAATGAGCAGTTCTTC. It encodes CASFRRGSSYNEQFF.

The chain has TRBV11-2 and TRBJ1-2, with 7 positions matching TRBD1. The CDR3 is 13 residues long. CDR1 and CDR2 from the germline V gene are SGHAT and FQNNGV. The V gene end was trimmed by 6 bases and the J gene end by 8 bases; junction bases not matched to a gene: 9. CDR3 protein: CASSHDREGGYTF. The DNA for the CDR3 is TGTGCCAGCAGTCACGACAGGGAAGGCGGCTACACCTTC.

This chain links TRBV2 with TRBJ2-5; D unresolved. Germline values: CDR1 SNHLY, CDR2 FYNNEI. The CDR3 is 11 residues long. Trimming stripped 5 bases from V and 5 bases from J, with 6 bases between. CDR3 in amino acids: CASSPRETQYF. The CDR3 bases are TGTGCCAGCAGTCCTCGGGAGACCCAGTACTTC.

This clone was recorded only once. This rearrangement joins TRBV29-1 to TRBJ1-2; 8 nucleotides match TRBD1. With V trimmed by 4 bases and J by 4 bases, 5 bases remained unmatched. Germline loops: CDR1 SQVTM, CDR2 ANQGSEA. This CDR3 has 13 residues. The CDR3 coding sequence is TGCAGCGTTGTAAAAGGACAGGGCTATGGCTACACCTTC. Protein product: CSVVKGQGYGYTF. The full variable domain, in which reference TRBV29-1 and TRBJ1-2 provide the parts outside the CDR3, is SAVISQKPSRDICQRGTSLTIQCQVDSQVTMMFWYRQQPGQSLTLIATANQGSEATYESGFVIDKFPISRPNLTFSTLTVSNMSPEDSSIYLCSVVKGQGYGYTFGSGTRLTVV.

This clone was seen just once. This chain joins TRBV25-1 and TRBJ1-1, with D perhaps TRBD1 (6 bases). Germline CDR1 MGHDK, CDR2 SYGVNS. The length of the CDR3 is 17 residues. V was trimmed by 1 base and J by 5 bases, leaving 20 bases between them. The CDR3 DNA follows: TGTGCCAGCAGTGAATTGTGGCAGGAGGGGGGGGGAACTGAAGCTTTCTTT. Its translation: CASSELWQEGGGTEAFF. Full variable domain (outside the CDR3, taken from reference TRBV25-1 and TRBJ1-1): EADIYQTPRYLVIGTGKKITLECSQTMGHDKMYWYQQDPGMELHLIHYSYGVNSTEKGDLSSESTVSRIRTEHFPLTLESARPSHTSQYLCASSELWQEGGGTEAFFGQGTRLTVV.

This chain joins TRBV27 and TRBJ1-1; TRBD1 agrees at 9 bases. Trimming cost V 6 bases and J 10 bases; bases outside gene matches: 9. CDR1 and CDR2 from the germline V gene are MNHEY and SMNVEV (reference sequence). The CDR3 consists of 13 residues. CDR3 nucleotide sequence: TGTGCCAGCAGGGGACAGGGTGGGGGGTTAGCTTTCTTT. As protein: CASRGQGGGLAFF.

J is TRBJ1-5 and V is TRBV19; D gene uncertain. The CDR3 extends over 14 amino acids. Germline-derived CDR1 and CDR2 are LNHDA and SQIVND (reference sequence). V lost 3 bases to trimming and J lost 6 bases, with 12 bases between them. The chain's CDR3 is CASSITGNGQPQHF. For the CDR3, the DNA is TGTGCCAGTAGTATTACGGGGAACGGTCAGCCCCAGCATTTT.

This chain connects TRBV7-6 to TRBJ2-5; a possible D gene is TRBD2 (5 bases). CDR3 length equals 13 residues. Germline loops: CDR1 SGHVS, CDR2 FNYEAQ. V gave up 3 bases and J gave up 2 bases, with 7 bases separating them. The CDR3 coding sequence is TGTGCCAGCAGCTTCAGCGGACAAGAGACCCAGTACTTC. As protein: CASSFSGQETQYF.

V gene TRBV7-3 combines with J gene TRBJ1-1; 12 nucleotides agree with TRBD1. Germline CDR1 reads SGHTA; CDR2 reads FQGTGA. J lost 4 bases, V lost 4 bases, and 4 bases had no gene match. The CDR3 runs to 15 residues. CDR3 protein: CASSSGTGGITEAFF. The CDR3, as DNA: TGTGCCAGCAGCTCTGGGACAGGGGGCATCACTGAAGCTTTCTTT.

This clone showed up just a few times. The gene calls are TRBV21-1 and TRBJ1-6; the table's D call, TRBD1, has no DNA check behind it. TRBV21-1 is an annotated pseudogene. CDR3 length equals 12 residues. The CDR3 DNA reads TGTGCCAGCCAGTCCTATAATTCACCCCTCCACTTT. This gives the protein CASQSYNSPLHF.